The 13 T cell receptor beta chains below all came from one sample that was sequenced in a study of blood T cell repertoires in COVID-19. Repertoires were generated with immunoSEQ multiplex PCR, while TCRdb's copy carries only in-frame clones and drops some. The sample lists approximately 76,000 clones, around 80% occurring once. Sequencing used peripheral blood. Every receptor here comes from a middle-aged man with acute or convalescent COVID-19.

CDR3 in amino acids: CASSLGTGALQYF. The CDR3 coding sequence is TGCGCCAGCAGCTTAGGGACAGGGGCACTGCAGTACTTC. The chain has TRBV5-1 and TRBJ2-7, with 10 bases matching TRBD1. The V gene end was trimmed by 2 bases and the J gene end by 9 bases; junction bases not matched to a gene: 5. In germline, CDR1 is SGHRS, CDR2 YFSETQ. This CDR3 region has 13 residues. Supplemented by reference TRBV5-1 and TRBJ2-7, the full variable domain reads KAGVTQTPRYLIKTRGQQVTLSCSPISGHRSVSWYQQTPGQGLQFLFEYFSETQRNKGNFPGRFSGRQFSNSRSEMNVSTLELGDSALYLCASSLGTGALQYFGPGTRLTVT.

J is TRBJ1-3 and V is TRBV11-2; D uncertain. V lost 0 bases to trimming and J lost 3 bases, with 9 bases between them. This CDR3 contains 15 residues. Germline V gene sequence: CDR1 SGHAT, CDR2 FQNNGV. In nucleotides, the CDR3 is TGTGCCAGCAGCTTAGAGGCGGGGTTTGGAAACACCATATATTTT. It codes for CASSLEAGFGNTIYF.

The chain links TRBV10-1 to TRBJ1-3, with D uncertain. Trimming shortened V by 2 bases and J by 4 bases, and 6 bases separated the two germline ends. CDR3 length: 13 residues. Germline V lookup: CDR1 WNHNN, CDR2 SYGVQD (reference sequence). The CDR3 DNA reads as TGCGCCAGCAGTGAGCAGTCGGGAAACACCATATATTTT. Its translation is CASSEQSGNTIYF.

This sequence joins TRBV5-4 and TRBJ1-1; weak D call: TRBD1 (6 bases). Per the germline V gene, CDR1 is SGHNT and CDR2 is YYREEE (reference sequence). The CDR3 has 13 residues. Trimming took off 3 bases at V and 1 base at J, with 7 bases between the two ends. Written as DNA, the CDR3 is TGTGCCAGCAGCTCGGGACAGAACACTGAAGCTTTCTTT. It yields the protein CASSSGQNTEAFF.

This rearrangement joins TRBV4-3 to TRBJ1-1; 7 bases align to TRBD1. The junction had 9 bases not matched to a gene; V was cut back by 3 bases and J by 2 bases. CDR3 length: 16 residues. Germline lookup yields CDR1 LGHNA and CDR2 YSLEER. CDR3 amino acids: CASSHTGTVRNTEAFF. For the CDR3, the DNA is TGCGCCAGCAGCCACACAGGGACAGTCAGAAACACTGAAGCTTTCTTT.

J is TRBJ1-5 and V is TRBV5-8; D is unresolved. Germline V gives CDR1 SGHTS, CDR2 YDEGEE. The CDR3 covers 13 residues. With 3 bases removed from V and 2 bases from J, the gap between germline ends came to 6 bases. The CDR3 region is CASSSTGNQPQHF. Here the CDR3 DNA reads TGTGCCAGCAGCTCTACCGGCAATCAGCCCCAGCATTTT.

The chain links TRBV3-1 (or the pseudogene TRBV3-2) to TRBJ2-3; TRBD2 aligns across 13 bases. With V trimmed by 0 bases and J by 1 base, 7 bases remained unmatched. CDR3 length: 19 amino acids. Germline V gene sequence: CDR1 LGHDT, CDR2 YNNKEL (reference sequence). CDR3 in amino acids: CASSQDQGTSGVGTDTQYF. CDR3 coding DNA: TGTGCCAGCAGCCAAGATCAAGGGACTAGCGGGGTGGGCACAGATACGCAGTATTTT.

The rearrangement links TRBV25-1 to TRBJ2-5; D not certain. Trimming pared 6 bases from V and 8 bases from J, leaving 13 bases between. Germline CDR1 is MGHDK and CDR2 is SYGVNS. CDR3 length: 12 residues. CDR3 nucleotides: TGTGCCAGCAGCTATCGCACTACAACCCAGTACTTC. Amino acid sequence: CASSYRTTTQYF.

This clone showed up just a few times. The chain is built from TRBV5-6 and TRBJ1-1; D call uncertain. V was pared by 7 bases and J by 4 bases, with 14 bases between. Germline V gene data show CDR1 as SGHDT and CDR2 as YYEEEE. There are 13 residues in the CDR3. CDR3 sequence: CASYSGYSTEAFF. For the CDR3, the DNA is TGTGCCAGCTATTCGGGGTACTCCACTGAAGCTTTCTTT.

This rearrangement joins TRBV5-4 to TRBJ2-7; a possible D gene is TRBD2 (5 bases). The CDR3 spans 16 residues. Germline V gene sequence: CDR1 SGHNT, CDR2 YYREEE (reference sequence). Trimming pared 1 base from V and 6 bases from J, leaving 20 bases between. CDR3 bases: TGTGCCAGCAGCTTGTATTCCGGACTTCGCTCTCGCGAGCAGTACTTC. It codes for CASSLYSGLRSREQYF.

The CDR3 DNA sequence: TGTGCCAGTATCCGACAGGGGGACTATGGCTACACCTTC. Encoded protein: CASIRQGDYGYTF. The chain links TRBV19 to TRBJ1-2, with TRBD1 matching over 9 bases. The CDR3 is 13 amino acids. J lost 3 bases, V lost 7 bases, and 3 bases had no gene match. Germline V gives CDR1 LNHDA, CDR2 SQIVND (reference sequence).

V and J are TRBV5-1 and TRBJ2-5, with 9 nucleotides matching TRBD2. Germline V gives CDR1 SGHRS, CDR2 YFSETQ. V lost 3 bases to trimming and J lost 0 bases; unmatched junction nucleotides: 9. The CDR3 covers 17 residues. CDR3 nucleotide sequence: TGCGCCAGCAGCTCCAATAGCGGGGGCGGGTACCAAGAGACCCAGTACTTC. This encodes CASSSNSGGGYQETQYF.

The rearrangement uses TRBV4-2 and TRBJ1-5; D ambiguous. The CDR3 extends over 15 amino acids. Germline values: CDR1 LGHNA, CDR2 YNFKEQ. The V end lost 1 base, the J end lost 2 bases, and 9 bases lay between the germline ends. The chain's CDR3 is CASSQGGNGNQPQHF. CDR3 bases: TGTGCCAGCAGCCAAGGAGGGAACGGCAATCAGCCCCAGCATTTT.